This T cell receptor beta chain was sequenced during a study of siplizumab effects on memory and regulatory T cells. Whole-study findings and limits: Proliferating Tregs' suppressive function in siplizumab cultures went unconfirmed.

On this clone: Antigen specificity is unknown.

The germline gives CDR1 DFQATT, CDR2 SNEGSKA (reference sequence). V lost 6 bases and J lost 2, with 8 bases in between. The CDR3 length is 11 residues. Profiled with immunoSEQ multiplex PCR; TCRdb holds only in-frame clones, not every one. Here the sample spans 100,000 to 120,000 clones, around nine tenths being singletons. The source material was CD4+ T cells sorted from blood. This sequence originates from a human donor in good health. This chain joins TRBV20-1 and TRBJ2-7; D call uncertain. CDR3 residues: CSAPGPYEQYF. In DNA form, the CDR3 reads TGCAGTGCCCCCGGCCCCTACGAGCAGTACTTC.